Listed below are T cell receptor beta chains from one sample, sequenced in a study of T cells in localized non-small cell lung cancer. Sequenced by immunoSEQ multiplex PCR; TCRdb stores in-frame clones only, minus some. The sample lists over 25,000 clones; 80% were seen once. The sequencing here drew on peripheral blood, taken before any cancer treatment. These receptors were collected from a male donor aged 60 or over with stage III squamous cell lung carcinoma. Each CDR3 is given without its conserved first and last residue.

v_gene	len	j_gene	CDR3aa
TRBV6-1	12	TRBJ2-7	ASSLAGGSYEQY
TRBV14	11	TRBJ2-5	ASSRIKRETQY
TRBV7-9	15	TRBJ2-6	ASSLQGKGSGANVLT
TRBV9	13	TRBJ2-7	ASSVGPHPSYEQY
TRBV14	17	TRBJ2-7	ASSQRASLGRQGGYEQY
TRBV9	12	TRBJ1-5	ASSVTGSNQPQH
TRBV28	12	TRBJ1-1	ASSLQEFGTEAF
TRBV6-5	11	NA	ASSYGAGDEQY
TRBV11-2	13	TRBJ2-5	ASSFHQGAEETQY
TRBV21-1	10	TRBJ1-5	ASMAGNQPQH
TRBV6-5	12	TRBJ2-1	ASFKSFEVGGQF
TRBV28	13	TRBJ2-5	ASSLIAQGAETQY
TRBV28	15	TRBJ1-4	ASSSGGARYTNEKLF